Included here is one T cell receptor (beta chain) sequence, with context. No antigen is known for it. The data stem from a study of graft-versus-host responses after intestinal transplantation. At the level of the study: Multivisceral, liver-intestinal, or isolated intestinal grafts went to recipients. All recipients were given anti-thymocyte globulin induction, and tacrolimus and steroids were then administered for around three years. Study-wide results and limits: GvH clones were found in recipient marrow; some appeared first in ileum or blood. Those patients showing graft-donor T cell macrochimerism displayed high graft-versus-host to host-versus-graft clonal ratios in allografts.

Data came from immunoSEQ multiplex PCR; TCRdb stores just in-frame clones and leaves some out. The table includes roughly 89,000 clones, 91% detected once. This sample comprised unstimulated CD4+ T cells sorted from spleen or lymph node cells, obtained before intestinal transplant. The TCR sequence derives from a human donor who received an intestinal transplant.

DNA of the CDR3: TGTGCCAGCAGCAACTCCGGGACAGAGAAATCCTACGAGCAGTACTTC. Its protein is CASSNSGTEKSYEQYF. This chain connects TRBV11-2 to TRBJ2-7; 7 bases agree with TRBD1. The CDR3 covers 16 residues. The junction had 11 bases not matched to a gene; V was cut back by 5 bases and J by 1 base. Germline-derived CDR1 and CDR2 are SGHAT and FQNNGV.